This T cell receptor beta chain derives from a study of blood T cell repertoires in COVID-19. As originally analysed: Reference gene primer amplification gave nucleated cell count estimates. Assay used: immunoSEQ multiplex PCR; TCRdb lists only in-frame clones, some missing. V and J calls and clone size come straight from that table; D and trimming were deduced from the DNA. The data show approximately 500,000 clones, roughly 87% seen once. CDR3 length: 12 residues. Germline values: CDR1 SNHLY, CDR2 FYNNEI. Trimming removed 1 base at V and 11 bases at J, with 11 bases between. The count of this clone is one. Patients from Seattle were sampled longitudinally, starting during active infection.

The TCR originated in a man aged 18-30 years with COVID-19, enrolled during active disease. Material for sequencing was peripheral blood. This chain joins TRBV2 and TRBJ1-1, with D hard to call. The CDR3 bases are TGTGCCAGCAGTGAAGGAGGTATGTCGGCTTTCTTT. Translated: CASSEGGMSAFF.